What follows are 9 T cell receptor beta chains derived from one specimen sequenced in a study of early T cells in non-severe SARS-CoV-2 infection. Each CDR3 protein is one row after TCRdb ran MiXCR on the 5' RACE reads. The repertoire has 30,000 to 40,000 distinct CDR3 sequences, roughly 6% of them found once; the top ten carry around 7%. Material for sequencing was whole blood. The receptors come from an adult who was a healthcare worker with PCR-confirmed SARS-CoV-2 infection or an uninfected control (not recorded which).

The table lists this clonotype with many counts. This chain links TRBV30 with TRBJ2-4; weak D call: TRBD1 (5 bases). Deletions cut 2 bases from V and 0 bases from J, with 5 bases between. This CDR3 has 13 amino acids. Germline loops: CDR1 GTSNPN, CDR2 SVGIG (reference sequence). CDR3 in amino acids: CAWSQGAKNIQYF. CDR3 coding DNA: TGTGCCTGGAGTCAGGGAGCCAAAAACATTCAGTACTTC.

This clonotype showed up many times. The rearrangement uses TRBV11-3 and TRBJ2-1; perhaps D is TRBD1 or TRBD2 (5 bases each). The V end was cut by 0 bases, the J end by 4 bases, with 10 bases between. CDR3 length: 15 amino acids. Germline CDR1 SGHNT, CDR2 YENEEA. The CDR3 is CASSLDSGRYNEQFF. The CDR3, as DNA: TGTGCCAGCAGCTTAGATTCGGGGCGGTACAATGAGCAGTTCTTC.

This clonotype came up many times. The chain recombines TRBV12-3 or TRBV12-4 with TRBJ1-1, with 7 bases aligning to TRBD1. V dropped 5 bases and J dropped 1; count of bases not matched to a gene: 7. The CDR3 loop spans 15 amino acids. CDR3 protein: CASSRNRGPNTEAFF. CDR3 DNA: TGTGCCAGCAGTAGAAACAGGGGACCGAACACTGAAGCTTTCTTT.

The chain employs TRBV12-3 or TRBV12-4 and TRBJ2-3; D may be TRBD2 (7 bases). Trimming left V 3 bases short and J 4 bases short, with 17 bases between. The CDR3 loop spans 16 amino acids. CDR3 sequence reads: CASSFTGGGGPDTQYF. The CDR3 nucleotides read TGTGCCAGCAGTTTCACCGGTGGGGGGGGCCCAGATACGCAGTATTTT.

This clonotype was observed at least ten times. J is TRBJ2-3 and V is TRBV6-1, with D maybe TRBD1 (6 bases). The germline CDR1 and CDR2 sequences are MNHNS and SASEGT. This CDR3 is 14 amino acids long. V lost 7 bases, J lost 0 bases, and 11 bases lay in between. CDR3 DNA sequence: TGTGCCAGCACCCTAAGGGGGAGCACAGATACGCAGTATTTT. This translates into CASTLRGSTDTQYF.

This clonotype was seen many times. The chain is built from TRBV5-4 and TRBJ2-3; 8 nucleotides align to TRBD2. From germline, CDR1 is SGHNT and CDR2 YYREEE (reference sequence). The V gene end was trimmed by 2 bases and the J gene end by 4 bases; junction bases not matched to a gene: 6. The CDR3 sequence is 15 residues long. The CDR3 DNA is TGTGCCAGCAGCTTACGGGCGGGGGGCGCAGATACGCAGTATTTT. Amino acid sequence: CASSLRAGGADTQYF.

This clonotype was found many times. The V gene is TRBV7-9, the J gene TRBJ1-2, with a possible D match to TRBD1 (5 bases). Trimming cost V 3 bases and J 3 bases, with 14 bases left between them. Germline V gene data show CDR1 as SEHNR and CDR2 as FQNEAQ (reference sequence). This CDR3 is built from 15 residues. This chain's CDR3 is CASSFASQGDYGYTF. Here the CDR3 DNA reads TGTGCCAGCAGCTTTGCATCTCAGGGAGACTATGGCTACACCTTC.

This clonotype has at least ten counts. V is TRBV11-2 and J is TRBJ1-5; TRBD1 might be the D (5 bases). Germline V gene data show CDR1 as SGHAT and CDR2 as FQNNGV. CDR3 size: 15 residues. V was shortened by 1 base and J by 4 bases, with 11 bases between the two germline ends. The DNA of the CDR3 is TGTGCCAGCAGCTTAGTCTTGAGGGGTAATCAGCCCCAGCATTTT. Translated, it gives CASSLVLRGNQPQHF.

This clonotype showed up many times. The chain recombines TRBV19 with TRBJ1-4; TRBD1 is a possible D gene (6 bases). The germline CDR1 and CDR2 sequences are LNHDA and SQIVND (reference sequence). Trimming left V 4 bases short and J 0 bases short, with 12 bases between. CDR3 length: 16 amino acids. CDR3 sequence (DNA): TGTGCCAGTAGTAAACGGGACATTGCAACTAATGAAAAACTGTTTTTT. Amino acids: CASSKRDIATNEKLFF.